This T cell receptor (beta chain) was found in a study of T cell changes during pregnancy in multiple sclerosis. From germline, CDR1 is SGHTA and CDR2 FQGNSA. The V end lost 5 bases, the J end lost 2 bases, and 13 bases lay between the germline ends. This CDR3 has 15 residues. Profiling relied on immunoSEQ multiplex PCR, and the TCRdb table lists in-frame clones only, not all of them. Seen here are roughly 50,000 clones, 92% observed once, and the top ten hold 0.25%. J is TRBJ1-5 and V is TRBV7-2; D perhaps matches TRBD1 (5 bases). The source material was CD4+ T cells from peripheral blood mononuclear cells, sampled in the third trimester of pregnancy. The receptor was isolated from a female donor with multiple sclerosis, enrolled in a pregnancy study. The CDR3 region has the DNA TGTGCCAGCAGCAGCGGGGGGAATGGCAATCAGCCCCAGCATTTT. It codes for CASSSGGNGNQPQHF.